One and the same sample provided the 29 T cell receptor beta chains below, sequenced in a study of CD8 T cells in Susac syndrome. RNA was extracted with the RNeasy kit, and a quantity of roughly 0.5 to 1 ug was reverse transcribed using random hexamers. TCRdb analysed the immunoSEQ multiplex PCR reads with MiXCR anew, one entry per CDR3 protein. Of approximately 190,000 distinct CDR3 sequences in the sample, approximately 94% were seen once. Sequenced input: CD4+ T cells from PBMCs. The source is a human donor with Susac syndrome.

The V gene is TRBV30, the J gene TRBJ2-1; tentative D call: TRBD2 (6 bases). Germline V CDR1 and CDR2: GTSNPN, SVGIG (reference sequence). This CDR3 spans 13 amino acids. Trimming removed 3 bases from V and 6 bases from J, with 12 bases in between. The CDR3, as DNA: TGTGCCTGGAGAGCGGGTCCGGGCAATGAGCAGTTCTTC. Its translation: CAWRAGPGNEQFF.

In this sample, this clonotype turned up once. V and J are TRBV27 and TRBJ1-1, with a weak D call TRBD1 (6 bases). Germline CDR1 is MNHEY and CDR2 is SMNVEV (reference sequence). The CDR3 extends over 16 amino acids. The ends were cut back, 5 bases at V and 4 bases at J, with 20 bases in the middle. This CDR3 reads CASSLPGQGRGTEAFF. CDR3 DNA: TGTGCCAGCAGTCTCCCGGGGCAGGGGAGGGGCACTGAAGCTTTCTTT.

V and J are TRBV3-1 and TRBJ1-2; D perhaps matches TRBD1 (6 bases). The V and J ends lost 3 bases and 4 bases respectively, with 24 bases between them. The CDR3 is 18 residues long. Germline CDR1 is LGHDT and CDR2 is YNNKEL (reference sequence). The CDR3 DNA reads TGTGCCAGCAGCCATGAAGGAGCCAGGGGAGCAGTACGCTATGGCTACACCTTC. As protein: CASSHEGARGAVRYGYTF.

CDR3 region: CASSPSPGGVHEQFF. In DNA, the CDR3 is TGTGCCAGTAGTCCCTCTCCCGGGGGGGTCCATGAGCAGTTCTTC. The chain recombines TRBV19 with TRBJ2-1; the match to TRBD2 covers 8 bases. V lost 5 bases, J lost 8 bases, and 11 bases stayed unmatched. Germline V gene lookup returns CDR1 LNHDA and CDR2 SQIVND (reference sequence). CDR3 length: 15 amino acids.

V and J are TRBV6-5 and TRBJ2-2; D is possibly TRBD1 (8 bases). The ends were cut back, 0 bases at V and 3 bases at J, with 14 bases in the middle. The CDR3 length is 17 residues. Germline CDR1 and CDR2: MNHEY and SVGAGI. CDR3 coding DNA: TGTGCCAGCAGTTACTCGACACAGGGGGGGTACACCGGGGAGCTGTTTTTT. Amino acids: CASSYSTQGGYTGELFF.

The chain joins TRBV20-1 to TRBJ2-5; 8 nucleotides line up with TRBD1. Trimming removed 7 bases from V and 5 bases from J; junction bases left unmatched: 15. This CDR3 has 15 residues. Looked up from germline, CDR1 is DFQATT and CDR2 is SNEGSKA (reference sequence). Written as DNA, the CDR3 is TGCAGTGGAAGCCTAGGGACAGGTCGTTTGGAGACCCAGTACTTC. It is translated as CSGSLGTGRLETQYF.

This rearrangement joins TRBV5-1 to TRBJ1-2, with D unclear. The CDR3 runs to 15 residues. Germline CDR1 reads SGHRS; CDR2 reads YFSETQ. Trimming cost V 4 bases and J 2 bases, with 15 bases left between them. CDR3 bases: TGCGCCAGCAGCCTGGTAGTCAGTTCAAACTATGGCTACACCTTC. This gives the protein CASSLVVSSNYGYTF.

Turning to this clonotype: One end of the junction is discordant with germline, which a read error may explain. The chain employs TRBV7-7 and TRBJ2-1; tentatively, D is TRBD1 (5 bases). CDR3 size: 13 residues. CDR1 SSHAT and CDR2 FNYEAQ come from the germline V gene (reference sequence). The CDR3 DNA sequence: TGTGCTAGCAGCTCCAACGTTCAGGGTGAGCAGTTCTTC. Protein: CASSSNVQGEQFF.

The V call is TRBV7-2, the J call TRBJ1-3; D call uncertain. CDR1 is SGHTA, CDR2 FQGNSA, per germline. Trimming pared 5 bases from V and 0 bases from J, leaving 11 bases between. The CDR3 totals 15 residues. In nucleotides, the CDR3 is TGTGCCAGCAGCCTCTCCTGGACCTCTGGAAACACCATATATTTT. This gives the protein CASSLSWTSGNTIYF. The entire variable domain, with the rest obtained from reference TRBV7-2 and TRBJ1-3, is as follows: GAGVSQSPSNKVTEKGKDVELRCDPISGHTALYWYRQSLGQGLEFLIYFQGNSAPDKSGLPSDRFSAERTGGSVSTLTIQRTQQEDSAVYLCASSLSWTSGNTIYFGEGSWLTVV.

J is TRBJ1-2 and V is TRBV14, with TRBD1 matching over 8 bases. V lost 5 bases and J lost 3; bases outside the gene matches: 8. Looked up from germline, CDR1 is SGHDN and CDR2 is FVKESK. The CDR3 is made up of 15 amino acids. The CDR3 protein is CASSFGQGGDYGYTF. In nucleotides, the CDR3 is TGTGCCAGCAGCTTTGGACAGGGAGGCGACTATGGCTACACCTTC.

This chain joins TRBV12-3 or TRBV12-4 and TRBJ1-2; no clear D gene. The CDR3 extends over 13 amino acids. Trimming cost V 6 bases and J 1 base, with 9 bases left between them. Here the CDR3 DNA reads TGTGCCAGCAGCTATACAGTTAACTATGGCTACACCTTC. Translation gives CASSYTVNYGYTF.

This chain connects TRBV29-1 to TRBJ2-5; 8 bases match TRBD1. The CDR3 runs 12 residues. V lost 6 bases to trimming and J lost 4 bases; unmatched junction nucleotides: 4. CDR1 and CDR2 from the germline V gene are SQVTM and ANQGSEA. The CDR3 reads CSVGQGIETQYF. DNA of the CDR3: TGCAGCGTCGGACAGGGTATAGAGACCCAGTACTTC. The full variable domain, completed using reference TRBV29-1 and TRBJ2-5, is SAVISQKPSRDICQRGTSLTIQCQVDSQVTMMFWYRQQPGQSLTLIATANQGSEATYESGFVIDKFPISRPNLTFSTLTVSNMSPEDSSIYLCSVGQGIETQYFGPGTRLLVL.

V and J are TRBV6-5 and TRBJ1-4; D may be TRBD1 (6 bases). Trimming took 0 bases from V and 7 from J, leaving 12 bases between them. CDR3 length equals 15 residues. Per the germline V gene, CDR1 is MNHEY and CDR2 is SVGAGI. The CDR3 loop reads CASSYSYTTGEKLFF. The CDR3 DNA sequence: TGTGCCAGCAGTTACTCGTATACGACAGGTGAAAAACTGTTTTTT.

The CDR3 sequence is CASSNNRGGETQYF. For the CDR3, the DNA is TGTGCCAGCTCCAACAACAGGGGCGGAGAGACCCAGTACTTC. The rearrangement joins TRBV7-2 to TRBJ2-5; 7 nucleotides match TRBD1. This CDR3 spans 14 amino acids. Looked up from germline, CDR1 is SGHTA and CDR2 is FQGNSA. The V gene end was trimmed by 8 bases and the J gene end by 4 bases; junction bases not matched to a gene: 10.

This chain uses TRBV3-1 with TRBJ2-3; TRBD2 matches at 7 bases. CDR3 size: 15 residues. The trim removed 6 bases at V and 1 base at J, leaving 7 bases unmatched. Germline V gives CDR1 LGHDT, CDR2 YNNKEL (reference sequence). In nucleotides, the CDR3 is TGTGCCAGCAGTCTAGCGGAATCCGGCACAGATACGCAGTATTTT. This sequence encodes CASSLAESGTDTQYF.

This sequence joins TRBV6-2 or TRBV6-3 and TRBJ2-1; 10 bases agree with TRBD2. Looked up from germline, CDR1 is MNHEY and CDR2 is SVGEGT. V lost 6 bases and J lost 10; bases outside the gene matches: 6. The CDR3 contains 13 residues. The CDR3 sequence is CASRRSSGGEQFF. CDR3 coding DNA: TGTGCCAGCAGACGGAGTAGCGGGGGGGAGCAGTTCTTC.

The chain carries TRBV29-1 and TRBJ1-6; tentative D call: TRBD1 (5 bases). This CDR3 region has 13 residues. CDR1 is SQVTM and CDR2 is ANQGSEA in the germline V gene. V lost 6 bases and J lost 7, with 13 bases in between. CDR3 sequence: CSVNTGPNSPLHF. The CDR3 nucleotides are TGCAGCGTAAATACAGGTCCCAATTCACCCCTCCACTTT.

The rearrangement uses TRBV5-4 and TRBJ2-5; TRBD1 aligns across 10 bases. V lost 4 bases and J lost 5; bases outside the gene matches: 11. The CDR3 is 16 residues long. Germline CDR1 SGHNT, CDR2 YYREEE (reference sequence). CDR3 loop: CASSKPRQGATETQYF. In DNA form, the CDR3 reads TGTGCCAGCAGCAAACCTAGACAGGGGGCGACGGAGACCCAGTACTTC.

On this clonotype itself: At one end the junction does not follow the germline gene, possibly because of a read error. The genes are TRBV7-9 and TRBJ2-3, with D possibly matching TRBD1 (5 bases). CDR1 is SEHNR and CDR2 is FQNEAQ in the germline V gene (reference sequence). The CDR3 consists of 13 residues. This CDR3 reads CAGSFPKGDTQYF. In DNA form, the CDR3 reads TGTGCCGGCAGCTTCCCCAAGGGGGATACGCAGTATTTT.

This sequence joins TRBV20-1 and TRBJ2-3; D may be TRBD2 (6 bases). The CDR3 runs to 12 residues. Germline V gene data show CDR1 as DFQATT and CDR2 as SNEGSKA (reference sequence). Trimming left V 7 bases short and J 2 bases short, with 10 bases between. CDR3 DNA sequence: TGCAGTGTTAGCGGTGTCACAGATACGCAGTATTTT. Amino acids: CSVSGVTDTQYF.

The chain carries TRBV20-1 and TRBJ2-7, with TRBD1 matching 9 bases. The ends lost 6 bases at V and 3 bases at J; junction bases unmatched: 9. Germline values: CDR1 DFQATT, CDR2 SNEGSKA (reference sequence). This CDR3 contains 14 residues. CDR3 in DNA: TGCAGTGCGAGAAAACAGGGGGCTGTCTACGAGCAGTACTTC. Encoded protein: CSARKQGAVYEQYF.

The CDR3 nucleotides are TGTGCCAGCAGCGAGGACAGGGGTGGATCACCCCTCCACTTT. Protein product: CASSEDRGGSPLHF. The rearrangement joins TRBV9 to TRBJ1-6; 9 nucleotides match TRBD1. This CDR3 has 14 amino acids. J was trimmed by 10 bases and V by 3 bases; bases with no gene match: 5. Germline V gives CDR1 SGDLS, CDR2 YYNGEE.

This chain connects TRBV7-2 to TRBJ1-4, with D hard to call. Germline CDR1 is SGHTA and CDR2 is FQGNSA. The CDR3 extends over 13 amino acids. V was pared by 5 bases and J by 5 bases, with 9 bases between. CDR3: CASSVTLNEKLFF. In DNA, the CDR3 is TGTGCCAGCAGCGTGACTTTAAATGAAAAACTGTTTTTT. Variable domain in full (rest from reference TRBV7-2 and TRBJ1-4): GAGVSQSPSNKVTEKGKDVELRCDPISGHTALYWYRQSLGQGLEFLIYFQGNSAPDKSGLPSDRFSAERTGGSVSTLTIQRTQQEDSAVYLCASSVTLNEKLFFGSGTQLSVL.

The chain combines TRBV9 with TRBJ1-1; no clear D. CDR1 and CDR2 from the germline V gene are SGDLS and YYNGEE. V dropped 2 bases and J dropped 5 bases, with 10 bases sitting between them. The CDR3 loop spans 13 amino acids. The CDR3 DNA reads TGTGCCAGCAGCGTCACCCTGGGAACTGAAGCTTTCTTT. Amino acid sequence: CASSVTLGTEAFF.

The rearrangement links TRBV5-1 to TRBJ2-7; the match to TRBD1 covers 7 bases. Germline V gives CDR1 SGHRS, CDR2 YFSETQ. The CDR3 length is 14 residues. Unmatched junction bases numbered 7, after V lost 4 bases and J lost 3 bases. In DNA, the CDR3 is TGCGCCAGCAGCCGGGACAGCCTTTTCTACGAGCAGTACTTC. This codes for CASSRDSLFYEQYF. The complete variable domain, with remaining parts taken from reference TRBV5-1 and TRBJ2-7, reads KAGVTQTPRYLIKTRGQQVTLSCSPISGHRSVSWYQQTPGQGLQFLFEYFSETQRNKGNFPGRFSGRQFSNSRSEMNVSTLELGDSALYLCASSRDSLFYEQYFGPGTRLTVT.

The chain links TRBV20-1 to TRBJ1-5; possibly TRBD1 for D (5 bases). The germline V gene has CDR1 DFQATT and CDR2 SNEGSKA (reference sequence). This CDR3 has 14 residues. The V end was cut by 0 bases, the J end by 4 bases, with 10 bases between. The CDR3 bases are TGCAGTGCTAGAGATGCGGCAGGGAATCAGCCCCAGCATTTT. Amino acid sequence: CSARDAAGNQPQHF.

This clonotype was detected once. Here the CDR3 reads CASSPLASGTDTQYF. The CDR3 nucleotides are TGTGCCAGCTCACCGCTTGCTAGCGGCACAGATACGCAGTATTTT. The rearrangement links TRBV18 to TRBJ2-3; tentatively, D is TRBD2 (6 bases). The CDR3 consists of 15 residues. Per germline, CDR1 KGHSH and CDR2 LQKENI. Trimming stripped 3 bases from V and 1 base from J, with 11 bases between.

This chain joins TRBV7-2 and TRBJ2-3, with TRBD1 identical over 7 bases. The CDR3 covers 14 residues. V was pared by 5 bases and J by 9 bases, with 11 bases of the junction left unmatched. Germline CDR1 reads SGHTA; CDR2 reads FQGNSA. The CDR3 DNA reads as TGTGCCAGCAGCATAGACAGGGCCATTGACACGCAGTATTTT. As protein: CASSIDRAIDTQYF.

The chain carries TRBV28 and TRBJ1-1, with 9 nucleotides matching TRBD1. CDR1 and CDR2 from the germline V gene are MDHEN and SYDVKM. This CDR3 comprises 14 residues. Losses at the gene ends were 2 bases for V and 11 bases for J; bases not matched to a gene: 9. The CDR3 loop reads CASSLRQGVLRAFF. For the CDR3, the DNA is TGTGCCAGCAGTTTAAGACAGGGGGTCCTCCGGGCTTTCTTT.